The clone carrying this TCR beta chain appeared a few times. Its antigen is undetermined. Template-switch 5'RACE cDNA synthesis added a 10-nucleotide unique molecular identifier. TCRdb re-called the 5' RACE reads through MiXCR, storing one row per CDR3 protein. This table holds nearly 45,000 distinct CDR3 sequences, roughly 12% found once. This specimen belongs to a study of neurological immune-mediated disorders. Points from the study as a whole: HTLV-1-associated myelopathy led in TCR clonal expansion, while multiple sclerosis ranked lowest, below healthy controls. None of the CDR3 amino acid sequences found in expanded clones was shared across subjects. This suggests that the TCR-beta repertoires were private in all groups.

PBMCs stored at -80 C, numbering 2 million, were the origin of the unsorted libraries. V gave up 3 bases and J gave up 2 bases, with 10 bases separating them. The CDR3 has 14 residues. From germline, CDR1 is SGHVS and CDR2 FNYEAQ. This TCR was sampled from a female donor in good health. The sequenced sample was PBMCs. J is TRBJ1-1 and V is TRBV7-6; D remains unclear. This chain's CDR3 is CASSLWGSNTEAFF. The CDR3 DNA sequence: TGTGCCAGCAGCTTGTGGGGTAGTAACACTGAAGCTTTCTTT. Variable domain in full (rest from reference TRBV7-6 and TRBJ1-1): GAGVSQSPRYKVTKRGQDVALRCDPISGHVSLYWYRQALGQGPEFLTYFNYEAQQDKSGLPNDRFSAERPEGSISTLTIQRTEQRDSAMYRCASSLWGSNTEAFFGQGTRLTVV.